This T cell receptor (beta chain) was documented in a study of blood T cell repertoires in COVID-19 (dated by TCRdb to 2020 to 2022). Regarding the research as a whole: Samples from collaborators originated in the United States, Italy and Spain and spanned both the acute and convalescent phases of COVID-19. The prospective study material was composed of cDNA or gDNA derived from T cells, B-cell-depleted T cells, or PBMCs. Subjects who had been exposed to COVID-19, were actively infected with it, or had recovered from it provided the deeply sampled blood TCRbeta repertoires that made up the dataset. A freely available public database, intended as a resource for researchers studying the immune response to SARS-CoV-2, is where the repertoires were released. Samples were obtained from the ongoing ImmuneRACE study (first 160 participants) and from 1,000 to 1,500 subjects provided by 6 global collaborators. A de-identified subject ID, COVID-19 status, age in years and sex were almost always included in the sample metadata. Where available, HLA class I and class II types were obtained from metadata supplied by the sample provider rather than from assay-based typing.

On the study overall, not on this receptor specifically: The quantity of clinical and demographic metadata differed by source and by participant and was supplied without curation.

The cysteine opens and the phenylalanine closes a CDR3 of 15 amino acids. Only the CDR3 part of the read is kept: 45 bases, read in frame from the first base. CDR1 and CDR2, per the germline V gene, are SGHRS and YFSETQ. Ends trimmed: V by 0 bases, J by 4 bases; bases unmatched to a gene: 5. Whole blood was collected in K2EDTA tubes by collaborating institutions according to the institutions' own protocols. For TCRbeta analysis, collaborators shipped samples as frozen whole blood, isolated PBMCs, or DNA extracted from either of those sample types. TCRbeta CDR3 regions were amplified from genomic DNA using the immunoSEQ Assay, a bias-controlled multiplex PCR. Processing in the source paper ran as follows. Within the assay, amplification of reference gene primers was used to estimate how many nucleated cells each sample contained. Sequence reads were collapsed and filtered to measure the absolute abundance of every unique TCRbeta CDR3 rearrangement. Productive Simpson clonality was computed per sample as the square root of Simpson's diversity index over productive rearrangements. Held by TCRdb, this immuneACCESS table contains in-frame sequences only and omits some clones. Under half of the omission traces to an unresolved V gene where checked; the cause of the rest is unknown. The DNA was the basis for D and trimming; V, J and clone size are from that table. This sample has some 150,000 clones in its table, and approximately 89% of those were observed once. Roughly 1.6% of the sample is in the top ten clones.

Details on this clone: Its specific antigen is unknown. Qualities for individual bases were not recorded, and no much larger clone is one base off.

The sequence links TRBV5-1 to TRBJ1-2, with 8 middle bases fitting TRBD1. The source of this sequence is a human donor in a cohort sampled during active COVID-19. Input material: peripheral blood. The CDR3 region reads CASSLGDRGGYGYTF. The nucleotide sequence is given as TGCGCCAGCAGCTTGGGAGACAGGGGTGGCTATGGCTACACCTTC.